This TCR beta chain was obtained from a study of CD8 T cells in ankylosing spondylitis. Construction of TCR beta libraries was performed using quantitative 5'-RACE with molecular barcodes. TCRdb re-analysed the 5' RACE reads in MiXCR, keeping a single row per CDR3 protein. The sample has hundreds of thousands of distinct CDR3 sequences; less than 25% are singletons. The V end was cut by 5 bases, the J end by 0 bases, with 17 bases between. Germline assignment: CDR1 SGHTA and CDR2 FQGNSA. This CDR3 comprises 16 residues. This clonotype has just a few counts. The receptor was isolated from a female donor with ankylosing spondylitis or in good health (not recorded which). The V call is TRBV7-2, the J call TRBJ2-7, with D possibly being TRBD2 (5 bases). Material: blood, either unsorted or a sorted T cell fraction (not recorded which). CDR3 coding DNA: TGTGCCAGCAGCCCTTACTCGCGGCGGGTCTCCTACGAGCAGTACTTC. Translated, it gives CASSPYSRRVSYEQYF.